These T cell receptor beta chains were read from a single sample in a study of blood T cell repertoires in COVID-19. Only in-frame clones appear in the TCRdb table, and some are missing; sequencing was by immunoSEQ multiplex PCR. The sample shows some 200,000 clones, about nine tenths of them seen only once. The sample was PBMCs or T cells enriched from blood (not recorded which). Every receptor here comes from a woman in her thirties who had recovered from COVID-19. Both conserved end residues are part of each CDR3. The order of the fields is J gene, V gene, clone size, CDR3 length, D gene, CDR3 DNA, CDR3 protein. A D gene is named only where the DNA matches it firmly. Part of the rows lack a size; the others show once, few, many or a class for expanded clones.

>TRBJ1-4|TRBV6-1|.|16|.
TGTGCCAGCAGTGAAGCTTCGCAGGGAACGGGCGAAAAACTGTTTTTT
CASSEASQGTGEKLFF
>TRBJ2-5|TRBV4-1|.|16|.
TGCGCCAGCAGCCAAGACTCCCACGACAGGAAAGAGACCCAGTACTTC
CASSQDSHDRKETQYF
>TRBJ1-6|TRBV5-6|.|16|.
TGTGCCAGCAGCTCACAGACAGGCACCTATAATTCACCCCTCCACTTT
CASSSQTGTYNSPLHF
>TRBJ1-5|TRBV11-2|once|15|TRBD1
TGTGCCAGCAGCCCAACAGCAGGGGGCGATCAGCCCCAGCATTTT
CASSPTAGGDQPQHF
>TRBJ2-6|TRBV30|.|15|.
TGTGCCTGGAGTGGAGGGGGCTCTGGGGCCAACGTCCTGACTTTC
CAWSGGGSGANVLTF
>TRBJ1-6|TRBV2|.|16|TRBD1
TGTGCCAGCAGGCTAAAATCGGGACAGTTCAATTCACCCCTCCACTTT
CASRLKSGQFNSPLHF
>TRBJ2-7|TRBV9|.|14|.
TGTGCCAGCAGCGTAGTTCAGGGGTCCTACGAGCAGTACTTC
CASSVVQGSYEQYF
>TRBJ1-2|TRBV20-1|.|16|.
TGCAGTGCTAGTCGTGGACAGAGCTTTTCTAACTATGGCTACACCTTC
CSASRGQSFSNYGYTF
>TRBJ1-2|TRBV11-1|.|15|TRBD1
TGTGCCAGCAGCTACCGGGACAGGGAGTCGAATGGCTACACCTTC
CASSYRDRESNGYTF
>TRBJ1-1|TRBV7-3|few|14|.
TGTGCCAGCAGCTTAAACCCCTTCGAGCTCAAAGCTTTCTTT
CASSLNPFELKAFF
>TRBJ2-1|TRBV2|few|12|.
TGTGCCAGCAGTGTAGTGAACAATGAGCAGTTCTTC
CASSVVNNEQFF
>TRBJ1-1|TRBV18|.|12|TRBD1
TGTGCCAGCTCACCTGGACAGGGTGAAGCTTTCTTT
CASSPGQGEAFF
>TRBJ2-5|TRBV7-8|.|14|TRBD1
TGTGCCAGCAGCGCGGGACAGGCCGTCGGGACCCAGTACTTC
CASSAGQAVGTQYF
>TRBJ2-1|TRBV20-1|.|16|.
TGCAGTGCTAGTGGCACCTCTGGACAGAGATACAATGAGCAGTTCTTC
CSASGTSGQRYNEQFF
>TRBJ1-4|TRBV3-1/TRBV3-2|.|15|.
TGTGCCAGCAGCCATCCTGGGGGGACTAATGAAAAACTGTTTTTT
CASSHPGGTNEKLFF
>TRBJ1-1|TRBV19|many|14|.
TGTGCCAGCAAAACCGACAGGTCGAACACTGAAGCTTTCTTT
CASKTDRSNTEAFF
>TRBJ2-7|TRBV9|.|15|TRBD2
TGTGCCAGCAGCCCCCAAGGGACTAGCGGCTACGAGCAGTACTTC
CASSPQGTSGYEQYF
>TRBJ2-3|TRBV5-6|.|15|.
TGTGCCAGCAGCATGGACAACCCCGCCGCAGATACGCAGTATTTT
CASSMDNPAADTQYF
>TRBJ1-6|TRBV9|.|14|TRBD1
TGTGCCAGCAGCGTAGGAGGGGGCATTTCACCCCTCCACTTT
CASSVGGGISPLHF
>TRBJ2-7|TRBV29-1|.|18|TRBD2
TGCAGCGTTGAGCCCCGGGACTACCCCCTCGGCGGCTCCTACGAGCAGTACTTC
CSVEPRDYPLGGSYEQYF
>TRBJ2-7|TRBV30|.|14|.
TGTGCCTGGAGTAGGGGGGGCCAGTCCTACGAGCAGTACTTC
CAWSRGGQSYEQYF
>TRBJ1-4|TRBV4-3|.|17|.
TGCGCCAGCAGCCAAGAACCTACGAGTGCAACTAATGAAAAACTGTTTTTT
CASSQEPTSATNEKLFF